This T cell receptor (beta chain) emerged from a study of cytomegalovirus exposure and HLA in healthy donors. The overall study: Genetic ancestry analysis placed about 76% of the roughly 400 donors that were genotyped in the Caucasian-associated cluster.

As to this clone: Its antigen remains unidentified.

This CDR3 contains 12 residues. Germline assignment: CDR1 GTSNPN and CDR2 SVGIG (reference sequence). V lost 3 bases to trimming and J lost 7 bases, with 11 bases between them. Findings of the study overall: TCR beta chains numbering 150 to 200 were designated cytomegalovirus-associated.

The PCR used 60 Vbeta and 13 Jbeta primers. Data came from immunoSEQ multiplex PCR; TCRdb stores just in-frame clones and leaves some out. The profile shows 120,000 to 150,000 clones, around 70% of them singletons. The sequenced sample consisted of PBMCs. This chain links TRBV30 with TRBJ2-3, with D maybe TRBD2 (5 bases). The clonotype was recovered from a middle-aged man in good health and CMV-seronegative. CDR3 protein: CAWRLDGNTQYF. CDR3 bases: TGTGCCTGGAGGCTTGACGGGAATACGCAGTATTTT.